The rows below give T cell receptor beta chains drawn from one sample of a study of vaccination and CD4 T cells after COVID-19. TCRdb independently ran MiXCR on the PCR reads; one entry per CDR3 protein. The data show about 12,000 distinct CDR3 sequences, with roughly 76% seen just once and 20% to 25% held by the top ten. Antigens of these TCRs are unknown. Sequenced material: CD4+ T cells from blood, cultured in vitro. These receptors all stem from a human donor who had recovered from COVID-19. The CDR3 runs from the conserved cysteine through the conserved F or W. The D gene is left open where the match is weak. A clone size is listed for some rows: how often the clone was seen (once, few, many), or a class if it is expanded.

V: TRBV27; D: TRBD2; size: -; length: 16; J: TRBJ2-7; CDR3: CASSPRLAGGLYEQYF; DNA: TGTGCCAGCAGTCCCCGGTTAGCGGGAGGGCTCTACGAGCAGTACTTC
V: TRBV30; D: TRBD2; size: -; length: 15; J: TRBJ2-1; CDR3: CAWSAGLARYNEQFF; DNA: TGTGCCTGGAGCGCGGGACTAGCGAGGTACAATGAGCAGTTCTTC
V: TRBV5-1; D: TRBD1; size: -; length: 15; J: TRBJ2-7; CDR3: CASSSTGGKSDEQYF; DNA: TGCGCCAGCAGTTCGACAGGGGGTAAGTCGGACGAGCAGTACTTC
V: TRBV20-1; D: TRBD2; size: -; length: 15; J: TRBJ2-1; CDR3: CSARALAGDYNEQFF; DNA: TGCAGTGCTAGGGCCTTAGCGGGAGACTACAATGAGCAGTTCTTC
V: TRBV19; D: TRBD1; size: -; length: 15; J: TRBJ1-5; CDR3: CASRKQGVRNQPQHF; DNA: TGTGCCAGTAGAAAACAGGGGGTCCGTAATCAGCCCCAGCATTTT
V: TRBV5-1; D: TRBD1; size: -; length: 15; J: TRBJ1-2; CDR3: CASSRDRGANYGYTF; DNA: TGCGCCAGCAGCCGAGACAGGGGAGCTAACTATGGCTACACCTTC
V: TRBV20-1; D: TRBD1; size: once; length: 14; J: TRBJ1-3; CDR3: CSARGTDTGNTIYF; DNA: TGCAGTGCACGGGGGACAGACACTGGAAACACCATATATTTT
V: TRBV20-1; D: -; size: -; length: 13; J: TRBJ1-1; CDR3: CSAMWTLNTEAFF; DNA: TGCAGTGCTATGTGGACACTAAACACTGAAGCTTTCTTT
V: TRBV7-8; D: TRBD1; size: -; length: 11; J: TRBJ1-2; CDR3: CASRDRDGYTF; DNA: TGTGCCAGCAGGGACAGGGATGGCTACACCTTC
V: TRBV29-1; D: TRBD2; size: -; length: 18; J: TRBJ2-3; CDR3: CSVEEASGSHVSTDTQYF; DNA: TGCAGCGTTGAAGAGGCTAGCGGGAGCCACGTTAGCACAGATACGCAGTATTTT
V: TRBV6-2/TRBV6-3; D: -; size: -; length: 11; J: TRBJ2-1; CDR3: CASRSGNEQFF; DNA: TGTGCCAGCAGATCAGGGAATGAGCAGTTCTTC
V: TRBV6-1; D: -; size: -; length: 15; J: TRBJ1-1; CDR3: CASSPPRTGTTEAFF; DNA: TGTGCCAGCAGCCCACCCCGAACTGGAACAACTGAAGCTTTCTTT
V: TRBV20-1; D: -; size: -; length: 14; J: TRBJ1-5; CDR3: CSARDGGGDQPQHF; DNA: TGCAGTGCTAGAGACGGGGGTGGTGATCAGCCCCAGCATTTT
V: TRBV7-2; D: TRBD1; size: -; length: 13; J: TRBJ1-1; CDR3: CASSPQGELEAFF; DNA: TGTGCCAGCAGCCCACAGGGGGAGTTAGAAGCTTTCTTT
V: TRBV19; D: -; size: -; length: 14; J: TRBJ1-1; CDR3: CASRPSRANTEAFF; DNA: TGTGCCAGTAGACCATCTAGGGCGAACACTGAAGCTTTCTTT
V: TRBV28; D: TRBD1; size: once; length: 14; J: TRBJ2-3; CDR3: CASRIQGSADTQYF; DNA: TGTGCCAGCAGAATACAGGGGTCAGCAGATACGCAGTATTTT
V: TRBV11-2; D: -; size: -; length: 12; J: TRBJ1-2; CDR3: CASSLTPVDYTF; DNA: TGTGCCAGCAGCCTCACCCCAGTGGATTACACCTTC
V: TRBV4-3; D: TRBD2; size: -; length: 19; J: TRBJ2-7; CDR3: CASSQEGGAPSGSPYEQYF; DNA: TGCGCCAGCAGCCAAGAGGGGGGCGCCCCGAGCGGGAGCCCCTACGAGCAGTACTTC
V: TRBV19; D: TRBD1; size: -; length: 13; J: TRBJ1-1; CDR3: CASTWEGATEAFF; DNA: TGTGCCAGTACATGGGAGGGGGCGACTGAAGCTTTCTTT
V: TRBV6-1; D: TRBD1; size: -; length: 15; J: TRBJ2-6; CDR3: CASGQGAFGANVLTF; DNA: TGTGCCAGCGGACAGGGGGCGTTTGGGGCCAACGTCCTGACTTTC
V: TRBV7-2; D: -; size: -; length: 13; J: TRBJ2-1; CDR3: CASSLGVRGEQFF; DNA: TGTGCCAGCAGCTTAGGGGTCCGGGGTGAGCAGTTCTTC
V: TRBV6-1; D: -; size: -; length: 16; J: TRBJ1-3; CDR3: CASSVMALGWGNTIYF; DNA: TGTGCCAGCAGTGTGATGGCCTTGGGTTGGGGAAACACCATATATTTT
V: TRBV7-2; D: -; size: -; length: 13; J: TRBJ1-1; CDR3: CATGGQGITEAFF; DNA: TGTGCCACGGGTGGGCAGGGGATCACTGAAGCTTTCTTT
V: TRBV27; D: -; size: -; length: 16; J: TRBJ1-2; CDR3: CASSLSQQGTNYGYTF; DNA: TGTGCCAGCAGTTTATCGCAACAGGGTACCAACTATGGCTACACCTTC
V: TRBV12-3/TRBV12-4; D: -; size: -; length: 15; J: TRBJ1-5; CDR3: CASRLTASGNQPQHF; DNA: TGTGCCAGCAGATTGACCGCCTCGGGGAATCAGCCCCAGCATTTT
V: TRBV2; D: TRBD1; size: few; length: 13; J: TRBJ1-2; CDR3: CASLSDRDYGYTF; DNA: TGTGCCAGCCTTTCAGACAGGGACTATGGCTACACCTTC
V: TRBV6-5; D: -; size: -; length: 16; J: TRBJ1-1; CDR3: CASSYLTGRMNTEAFF; DNA: TGTGCCAGCAGTTACCTGACCGGACGGATGAACACTGAAGCTTTCTTT
V: TRBV7-2; D: TRBD1; size: -; length: 17; J: TRBJ1-1; CDR3: CASSPLDRGRMNTEAFF; DNA: TGTGCCAGCAGCCCGCTCGACAGGGGTCGTATGAACACTGAAGCTTTCTTT
V: TRBV7-2; D: -; size: -; length: 14; J: TRBJ2-3; CDR3: CASSRPEAADTQYF; DNA: TGTGCCAGCAGCAGGCCAGAAGCGGCAGATACGCAGTATTTT
V: TRBV24-1; D: TRBD2; size: -; length: 16; J: TRBJ2-3; CDR3: CATSDLPAGGKDTQYF; DNA: TGTGCCACCAGTGATTTACCCGCGGGAGGAAAAGATACGCAGTATTTT
V: TRBV12-3/TRBV12-4; D: TRBD1; size: -; length: 15; J: TRBJ1-2; CDR3: CASHPGTAHYVGYTF; DNA: TGTGCCAGCCATCCCGGGACAGCCCACTATGTGGGCTACACCTTC
V: TRBV28; D: TRBD1; size: -; length: 15; J: TRBJ1-2; CDR3: CASSSPGQGLWGYTF; DNA: TGTGCCAGCAGCTCACCGGGACAGGGACTATGGGGCTACACCTTC
V: TRBV28; D: -; size: -; length: 12; J: TRBJ2-7; CDR3: CASSSIPYEQYF; DNA: TGTGCCAGCAGCTCCATACCATACGAGCAGTACTTC
V: TRBV25-1; D: TRBD1; size: -; length: 18; J: TRBJ2-3; CDR3: CASSLTSDRGLRGDTQYF; DNA: TGTGCCAGCAGTCTAACCTCCGACAGGGGGCTAAGAGGAGATACGCAGTATTTT
V: TRBV7-2; D: -; size: -; length: 20; J: TRBJ1-6; CDR3: CASSLVMVGRASSYNSPLHF; DNA: TGTGCCAGCAGCTTAGTAATGGTGGGCCGCGCGAGCTCCTATAATTCACCCCTCCACTTT
V: TRBV5-8; D: -; size: -; length: 14; J: TRBJ1-4; CDR3: CASSVEPSNEKLFF; DNA: TGTGCCAGCAGCGTGGAACCTAGCAATGAAAAACTGTTTTTT
V: TRBV10-2; D: -; size: few; length: 13; J: TRBJ1-3; CDR3: CASSTGSGNTIYF; DNA: TGCGCCAGCAGTACAGGGTCTGGAAACACCATATATTTT
V: TRBV6-2/TRBV6-3; D: -; size: -; length: 15; J: TRBJ1-5; CDR3: CASRTRWRGNQPQHF; DNA: TGTGCCAGCAGAACGAGGTGGAGGGGCAATCAGCCCCAGCATTTT
V: TRBV6-1; D: TRBD2; size: -; length: 15; J: TRBJ2-7; CDR3: CASRPRLAGTYEQYF; DNA: TGTGCCAGCAGACCAAGACTAGCTGGGACCTACGAGCAGTACTTC
V: TRBV25-1; D: TRBD2; size: few; length: 16; J: TRBJ2-3; CDR3: CASRGGTSGILDTQYF; DNA: TGTGCCAGTAGAGGCGGGACTAGCGGGATTTTAGATACGCAGTATTTT
V: TRBV18; D: -; size: -; length: 14; J: TRBJ1-5; CDR3: CASSPGDSNQPQHF; DNA: TGTGCCAGCTCACCGGGAGATAGCAATCAGCCCCAGCATTTT
V: TRBV6-2/TRBV6-3; D: TRBD2; size: -; length: 17; J: TRBJ2-1; CDR3: CASSYPQVAGGRDEQFF; DNA: TGTGCCAGCAGTTACCCCCAGGTAGCGGGAGGGCGGGATGAGCAGTTCTTC
V: TRBV20-1; D: TRBD1; size: -; length: 14; J: TRBJ1-3; CDR3: CSARGRGIGNTIYF; DNA: TGCAGTGCTAGAGGCAGGGGGATTGGAAACACCATATATTTT
V: TRBV6-2/TRBV6-3; D: -; size: few; length: 13; J: TRBJ1-5; CDR3: CASSYSGVQPQHF; DNA: TGTGCCAGCAGTTACTCGGGGGTTCAGCCCCAGCATTTT
V: TRBV7-2; D: -; size: -; length: 12; J: TRBJ1-1; CDR3: CASSGSFTEAFF; DNA: TGTGCCAGCAGCGGTAGTTTCACTGAAGCTTTCTTT
V: TRBV6-4; D: TRBD2; size: -; length: 14; J: TRBJ2-2; CDR3: CASRLAANTGELFF; DNA: TGTGCCAGTCGACTAGCAGCGAACACCGGGGAGCTGTTTTTT
V: TRBV7-2; D: -; size: -; length: 14; J: TRBJ1-3; CDR3: CASSLRATSNTIYF; DNA: TGTGCCAGCAGCCTCCGGGCAACTAGCAACACCATATATTTT
V: TRBV7-2; D: TRBD1; size: -; length: 16; J: TRBJ2-4; CDR3: CASSGRQGLAKNIQYF; DNA: TGTGCCAGCAGCGGAAGACAGGGGCTAGCCAAAAACATTCAGTACTTC
V: TRBV24-1; D: TRBD2; size: few; length: 16; J: TRBJ2-5; CDR3: CATSDPQTSGSETQYF; DNA: TGTGCCACCAGTGATCCACAGACTAGCGGGAGTGAGACCCAGTACTTC